This passage covers 14 T cell receptor beta chains from one sample sequenced in a study of shared clonotypes between healthy human individuals (dated by TCRdb to between 2020 and 2021). The library came from the immunoSEQ multiplex PCR assay. TCRdb limited this immuneACCESS table to in-frame rearrangements with V and J called. A share of clones is missing; checked studies link under half to unresolved V genes, and the rest is unexplained. Here the sample has approximately 100,000 clones; 67% occur a single time. The top ten constitute approximately 23% of the sample. Sequencing used memory CD8+ T cells sorted from blood. The cell subset or site label for this specimen denotes: CD45RO+ cells pooled with CCR7-negative TemRA cells. These receptors came from a woman aged 30 to 39 in good health.

The J gene is TRBJ2-3, the V gene TRBV5-1; D not resolved. Trimming shortened V by 4 bases and J by 6 bases, and 12 bases separated the two germline ends. The V gene's germline CDR1 is SGHRS and CDR2 YFSETQ. This CDR3 spans 13 amino acids. The CDR3 sequence is CASSIDKADTQYF. The CDR3 region has the DNA TGCGCCAGCAGCATCGACAAGGCGGATACGCAGTATTTT.

This chain connects TRBV19 to TRBJ2-1; 8 nucleotides match TRBD2. Germline V CDR1 and CDR2: LNHDA, SQIVND (reference sequence). The length of the CDR3 is 11 residues. With 8 bases clipped from V and 10 bases from J, the junction kept 4 bases outside the gene matches. CDR3 loop: CASSSGWEQFF. The CDR3 region has the DNA TGTGCCAGTTCTAGCGGGTGGGAGCAGTTCTTC.

The chain links TRBV7-9 to TRBJ2-5; D gene unclear. The germline V and J ends were trimmed by 1 base and 5 bases, with 8 bases remaining between them. The CDR3 loop spans 13 amino acids. CDR1 and CDR2 (germline): SEHNR, FQNEAQ (reference sequence). CDR3 bases: TGTGCCAGCAGCTTAGAGGGTTGGGAGACCCAGTACTTC. It is translated as CASSLEGWETQYF.

The rearrangement uses TRBV5-8 and TRBJ2-2; TRBD1 or TRBD2 may be the D gene (5 bases each). This CDR3 spans 17 amino acids. Trimming cost V 3 bases and J 1 base, with 16 bases left between them. CDR1 and CDR2 from the germline V gene are SGHTS and YDEGEE. The CDR3 nucleotides are TGTGCCAGCAGCTCGACGGGGCGCGAGGTGAACACCGGGGAGCTGTTTTTT. This gives the protein CASSSTGREVNTGELFF.

The chain recombines TRBV19 with TRBJ1-5; D not certain. V lost 2 bases and J 0 bases, leaving 8 bases between the germline ends. This CDR3 has 15 amino acids. The germline gives CDR1 LNHDA, CDR2 SQIVND (reference sequence). CDR3 DNA sequence: TGTGCCAGTAGTATACAACACTATAGCAATCAGCCCCAGCATTTT. Protein sequence: CASSIQHYSNQPQHF.

This chain joins TRBV27 and TRBJ2-1; no definite D call. Germline values: CDR1 MNHEY, CDR2 SMNVEV (reference sequence). Trimming shortened V by 6 bases and J by 3 bases, and 15 bases separated the two germline ends. CDR3 length: 15 residues. This CDR3 is CASSRLRTLYNEQFF. CDR3 DNA sequence: TGTGCCAGCAGCAGGTTGAGGACCCTCTACAATGAGCAGTTCTTC.

This clone was seen just once. This rearrangement joins TRBV2 to TRBJ2-4; D possibly corresponds to TRBD1 (6 bases). The germline V gene has CDR1 SNHLY and CDR2 FYNNEI. Trimming left V 2 bases short and J 10 bases short, with 12 bases between. CDR3 length: 13 residues. In DNA, the CDR3 is TGTGCCAGCAGTGAATGGGACAAAAGGATTCAGTACTTC. Protein sequence: CASSEWDKRIQYF.

V and J are TRBV30 and TRBJ2-5, with TRBD2 matching 10 bases. The V gene end was trimmed by 8 bases and the J gene end by 2 bases; junction bases not matched to a gene: 11. Germline CDR1 and CDR2: GTSNPN and SVGIG (reference sequence). The CDR3 runs to 15 residues. CDR3 amino acids: CAQTGTSAPQETQYF. Written as DNA, the CDR3 is TGTGCCCAAACCGGGACTAGCGCCCCTCAAGAGACCCAGTACTTC. Full variable domain (missing parts from reference TRBV30 and TRBJ2-5): SQTIHQWPATLVQPVGSPLSLECTVEGTSNPNLYWYRQAAGRGLQLLFYSVGIGQISSEVPQNLSASRPQDRQFILSSKKLLLSDSGFYLCAQTGTSAPQETQYFGPGTRLLVL.

In this sample, this clone turned up a few times. The CDR3 sequence is CASSEATGARETQYF. The CDR3 coding sequence is TGTGCCAGCAGTGAAGCGACAGGGGCGAGGGAGACCCAGTACTTC. The rearrangement links TRBV2 to TRBJ2-5; TRBD1 matches 8 bases. This CDR3 contains 15 residues. The germline V gene has CDR1 SNHLY and CDR2 FYNNEI. J gave up 5 bases and V 0 bases, and 5 bases lay outside the gene matches.

The chain joins TRBV28 to TRBJ1-3; the D is unclear. V lost 1 base and J lost 6, with 13 bases in between. The CDR3 is made up of 15 amino acids. Germline CDR1 reads MDHEN; CDR2 reads SYDVKM. The CDR3 is CASSLLEGSINTIYF. CDR3 bases: TGTGCCAGCAGTTTATTGGAGGGATCCATAAACACCATATATTTT.

V and J are TRBV11-1 and TRBJ2-1, with D uncertain. V was pared by 0 bases and J by 0 bases, with 6 bases between. CDR3 size: 15 residues. Germline V gene lookup returns CDR1 SGHAT and CDR2 FQDESV (reference sequence). The CDR3, as DNA: TGTGCCAGCAGCTTAGCCTCGTCCTCCTACAATGAGCAGTTCTTC. Translated: CASSLASSSYNEQFF.

A remark on this clone: This sequence may be a read error, since a much larger clone differs from it by one base. The rearrangement joins TRBV4-1 to TRBJ2-1; D not certain. The V gene lost 0 bases and the J gene lost 12 bases, with 12 bases spanning the gap. CDR1 and CDR2 from the germline V gene are MGHRA and YSYEKL. This CDR3 is 13 amino acids long. This CDR3 reads CASSQDPGHGQFF. The DNA for the CDR3 is TGCGCCAGCAGCCAAGATCCCGGCCATGGGCAGTTCTTC.

This clone appeared a single time. The gene calls are TRBV15 and TRBJ2-1; D gene uncertain. This CDR3 is 11 amino acids long. Germline CDR1 is LNHNV and CDR2 is YYDKDF (reference sequence). Trimming removed 0 bases at V and 9 bases at J, with 3 bases between. The CDR3 is CATSRESEQFF. In DNA form, the CDR3 reads TGTGCCACCAGCAGAGAGAGTGAGCAGTTCTTC.

The rearrangement joins TRBV7-9 to TRBJ2-1, with no clear D. This CDR3 spans 12 amino acids. Germline V lookup: CDR1 SEHNR, CDR2 FQNEAQ (reference sequence). Trimming shortened V by 2 bases and J by 5 bases, and 4 bases separated the two germline ends. CDR3 sequence (DNA): TGTGCCAGCAGCTTATCCAACAATGAGCAGTTCTTC. It specifies CASSLSNNEQFF.